The sequence of this T cell receptor (beta chain) was determined in a study of cytomegalovirus exposure and HLA in healthy donors. V was pared by 0 bases and J by 4 bases, with 5 bases between. Germline V gene data show CDR1 as SGHDT and CDR2 as YYEEEE. The CDR3 has 13 residues. Participants comprised healthy donors of bone marrow. The PCR ran on 60 Vbeta and 13 Jbeta primers. Sequencing used immunoSEQ multiplex PCR; TCRdb keeps in-frame clones, though not all of them. The repertoire holds 160,000 or so clones, almost 80% seen once, with approximately 10% in the top ten. The sequencing sample was made of PBMCs. This TCR came from a young man in good health and CMV-seropositive. V gene TRBV5-6 combines with J gene TRBJ1-5; D gene unclear. CDR3 amino acids: CASSLGENQPQHF. CDR3 nucleotides: TGTGCCAGCAGCTTGGGGGAGAATCAGCCCCAGCATTTT. Variable domain in full (rest from reference TRBV5-6 and TRBJ1-5): DAGVTQSPTHLIKTRGQQVTLRCSPKSGHDTVSWYQQALGQGPQFIFQYYEEEERQRGNFPDRFSGHQFPNYSSELNVNALLLGDSALYLCASSLGENQPQHFGDGTRLSIL.